Listed below are T cell receptor beta chains from one sample, sequenced in a study of blood T cells in healthy people across ages. Via MiXCR, TCRdb re-called the 5' RACE reads, giving one row per CDR3 protein. Of some 1,500,000 distinct CDR3 sequences in the sample, approximately 39% were seen once. Input material: blood. Every receptor here comes from a woman aged 18 to 35 in good health. Both conserved end residues are part of each CDR3. The D gene is left open where the match is weak. Size values are once, few and many counts, or a class for expanded clones, and some rows have none.

clone_size d_call j_call v_call cdr3_length cdr3_nt cdr3_aa
- TRBD1 TRBJ2-4 TRBV7-2 18 TGTGCCAGCAGCCCTCGGAGCATAGGGGGCGCTACCAAAACCATTCAGTACTTC CASSPRSIGGATKTIQYF
- TRBD1 TRBJ1-2 TRBV20-1 15 TGCAGTGCTGACAGGGGATCCCGCGAAGGGTATGGCTACACCTTC CSADRGSREGYGYTF
- TRBD2 TRBJ2-1 TRBV3-1 16 TGTGCCAGCAGCTTTTTTACGGGGGGGCCGATCAATGAGCAGTTCTTC CASSFFTGGPINEQFF
- - TRBJ1-2 TRBV14 14 TGTGCCAGCAGCATAGACAGGATCTCCTATGGCTACACCTTC CASSIDRISYGYTF
few - TRBJ2-5 TRBV25-1 15 TGTGCCAGCATTAAAGGTTGGGGGCCGGAGGAGACCCAGTACTTC CASIKGWGPEETQYF
few - TRBJ2-7 TRBV9 13 TGTGCCAGGGCTAACCGGACGGAGTGCGAGCAGTACTTC CARANRTECEQYF
few - TRBJ1-1 TRBV5-1 11 TGCGCCAGCAGCTCGAGGGAGGAAGCTTTCTTT CASSSREEAFF
few - TRBJ2-5 TRBV6-6 14 TGTGCCGCCCGGGGGAGGGGGTCAAAGGGGACCCAGTACTTC CAARGRGSKGTQYF
- - TRBJ1-4 TRBV12-3/TRBV12-4 16 TGTGCCAGCAGTGCGGCGTGGGGGGGGCTACATGAAAAACTGTTTTTT CASSAAWGGLHEKLFF
few TRBD1 TRBJ1-5 TRBV7-9 17 TGTGCCATTAGCAATAAGGGGGCCTACGAGAACAATCAGCCCCAGCATTTT CAISNKGAYENNQPQHF
- - TRBJ2-6 TRBV4-2 18 TGTGCCAGCAGCCGGGTAGGGGCGGGAAATTCCGGGGCCAACGTCCTGACTTTC CASSRVGAGNSGANVLTF
- - TRBJ1-2 TRBV11-2 15 TGTGCCAGCAGCCCTCGGCCGACTATTAACTATGGCTACACCTTC CASSPRPTINYGYTF
few - TRBJ1-1 TRBV5-1 14 TGCGCCAGCAGCGAACAGGGAGGACGCACTGAAGCTTTCTTT CASSEQGGRTEAFF
- - TRBJ1-2 TRBV5-6 12 TGTGCCAGCAATGTAGGGAACTATGGCTACACCTTC CASNVGNYGYTF
- - TRBJ2-1 TRBV12-3/TRBV12-4 16 TGTGCCAGCAGTCCCGGGGGAGCATGGTCCTACAATGAGCAGTTCTTC CASSPGGAWSYNEQFF
- - TRBJ1-5 TRBV29-1 15 TGCAGCGTTGCCTCAAGGGGCGTCGGCAATCAGCCCCAGCATTTT CSVASRGVGNQPQHF
- TRBD2 TRBJ2-7 TRBV7-9 16 TGTGCCAGCAGCTTAGCGGCTAGCGGTACAGTTTATGAGCAGTACTTC CASSLAASGTVYEQYF
- - TRBJ2-7 TRBV7-9 15 TGTGCCAGCAGCAAACAGAGGGGGACACACAATGAGCAGTACTTC CASSKQRGTHNEQYF
- - TRBJ1-2 TRBV19 15 TGTGCCAGTACCTCTCGGGGAGCCATCGGCTATGGCTACACCTTC CASTSRGAIGYGYTF
few TRBD1 TRBJ1-5 TRBV20-1 14 TGCAGTGCTCAAACAGGGGGCGCAAGTCAGCCCCAGCATTTT CSAQTGGASQPQHF
- - TRBJ2-7 TRBV29-1 12 TGCAGCGTTGATTCGGAAGGAGGAAAGCAGTACTTC CSVDSEGGKQYF
few - TRBJ1-2 TRBV6-2/TRBV6-3 13 TGTGCCAGCAGTCTCACAGACCTCTATGGCTACACCTTC CASSLTDLYGYTF
- TRBD2 TRBJ2-3 TRBV9 16 TGTGCCAGCAGCGTAGGAGGAGCGGGGAACACAGATACGCAGTATTTT CASSVGGAGNTDTQYF
- - TRBJ1-5 TRBV12-3/TRBV12-4 15 TGTGCCAGCAGTATCACAGGGTTCGGCAATCAGCCCCAGCATTTT CASSITGFGNQPQHF
few - TRBJ2-2 TRBV5-1 15 TGCGCCAGCAGCTTGGACCCCCTTGAAGCCGGGGAGCTGTTTTTT CASSLDPLEAGELFF
- - TRBJ1-1 TRBV5-4 12 TGTGCCAGCAGCTTGGGAGGAAATGAAGCTTTCTTT CASSLGGNEAFF
- - TRBJ2-7 TRBV3-1 14 TGTGCCAGCAGCCAGTTGGGACGCCTCCCCGAGCAGTACTTC CASSQLGRLPEQYF
- TRBD2 TRBJ2-1 TRBV7-2 16 TGTGCCAGCAGCCCGTATGCGAGCGGGAGTTATAATGAGCAGTTCTTC CASSPYASGSYNEQFF